Here is one TCR beta chain with its context. What it binds is unknown. There are 13 residues in the CDR3. V gave up 5 bases and J gave up 4 bases, with 9 bases separating them. Germline V gene sequence: CDR1 LNHDA, CDR2 SQIVND (reference sequence). The data were obtained in a study of T cell responses to AZD1222 COVID-19 vaccine. The data were produced by immunoSEQ multiplex PCR, yet TCRdb's version contains in-frame clones alone and is incomplete. This table has roughly 200,000 clones, 85% to 95% appearing once. General study findings and limits: Epitopes outside B.1.351 and B.1.1.7 mutated regions reportedly drew nearly half of spike TCRs. Sampling captured repertoires only after the peak T cell response. There were vaccine-associated CD4 TCRs across spike, dominant at 160-218 and 743-854.

The receptor's source is an adult who received the MenACWY meningococcal vaccine as a control. The chain has TRBV19 and TRBJ1-5; D unresolved. This specimen was peripheral blood, taken 28 days after the second dose of the MenACWY control vaccine. The CDR3 loop is CASSPNPNQPQHF. The CDR3 DNA reads as TGTGCCAGTAGTCCAAACCCAAATCAGCCCCAGCATTTT.